This T cell receptor beta chain was documented in a study of blood T cell repertoires in COVID-19. Looking at the study overall: T cells, B-cell-depleted T cells, or PBMCs supplied cDNA or gDNA.

In the source study's methods: Reference gene primers were amplified, and this amplification served to estimate nucleated cell counts. Only in-frame clones appear in the TCRdb table, and some are missing; sequencing was by immunoSEQ multiplex PCR. V and J calls and clone size are as listed in that table; D and trimming were resolved from the DNA. Of roughly 320,000 clones detected, around 92% appear once; the ten largest clones hold 1.5% to 2%. The sequencing sample was made of peripheral blood. The sequence was obtained from a woman in her twenties or thirties with COVID-19, enrolled during active disease.

The DNA of the CDR3 is TGCGCCAGCAGCCCTAGGATCGACTACGAGCAGTACTTC. It is translated as CASSPRIDYEQYF. The gene calls are TRBV4-1 and TRBJ2-7; D unclear. The ends were cut back, 4 bases at V and 3 bases at J, with 10 bases in the middle. Germline V gene data show CDR1 as MGHRA and CDR2 as YSYEKL. The CDR3 is made up of 13 amino acids.